This is a list of T cell receptor beta chains from one sample in a study of OX40 agonist ivuxolimab in advanced cancers. Some clones are missing from TCRdb's copy, which holds only in-frame ones; the method was immunoSEQ multiplex PCR. The repertoire includes more than 85,000 clones, less than 95% of them detected once, and around 1.5% sits in the top ten. The source was CD4+ or CD8+ T cells sorted from blood, collected in a trial of the OX40 agonist ivuxolimab. The receptors were gathered from an adult with an advanced solid tumor such as melanoma, head and neck, liver or kidney cancer. Each CDR3 is given with its conserved first and last residue. A D gene is named only where the DNA matches it firmly. Size is stated for part of the rows, as once, few or many counts, or as a class when the clone is expanded.

v_call	cdr3_length	clone_size	j_call	d_call	cdr3_nt	cdr3_aa
TRBV2	16	.	TRBJ1-5	.	TGTGCCAGCAGTAAGGATTATCAGTATAGCAATCAGCCCCAGCATTTT	CASSKDYQYSNQPQHF
TRBV5-1	15	.	TRBJ2-3	TRBD1	TGCGCCAGCAGCTTGGTCGCGGACAGGGCAGATACGCAGTATTTT	CASSLVADRADTQYF
TRBV19	18	.	TRBJ1-5	TRBD1	TGTGCCAGTAGTATAAGACCAGGACAGGGGTTGAGCAATCAGCCCCAGCATTTT	CASSIRPGQGLSNQPQHF
TRBV7-9	14	.	TRBJ2-1	.	TGTGCCAGCAGCCCAGGACCACAATTCGGGGAGCAGTTCTTC	CASSPGPQFGEQFF
TRBV4-1	19	.	TRBJ2-5	TRBD2	TGCGCCAGCAGCCCCAGGACTAGCGGGAGGACTGCAAAACAAGAGACCCAGTACTTC	CASSPRTSGRTAKQETQYF
TRBV7-9	15	.	TRBJ1-3	.	TGTGCCAGCAGCCCCAGGGAGAGCTCTGGAAACACCATATATTTT	CASSPRESSGNTIYF
TRBV25-1	15	.	TRBJ1-4	TRBD1	TGTGCCAGCAGTGAATATCGGGACAGTAATGAAAAACTGTTTTTT	CASSEYRDSNEKLFF
TRBV11-3	14	.	TRBJ2-5	.	TGTGCCAGCAGCTTAGGGAGCAGCCAAGAGACCCAGTACTTC	CASSLGSSQETQYF
TRBV28	16	.	TRBJ2-4	.	TGTGCCAGCAGTCCAATAACAGGGACGACCAAAAACATTCAGTACTTC	CASSPITGTTKNIQYF
TRBV11-3	15	.	TRBJ2-3	.	TGTGCCAGCAGCCAGGGAAGGCTTACAATGGATACGCAGTATTTT	CASSQGRLTMDTQYF
TRBV9	12	.	TRBJ2-1	.	TGTGCCAGCAGCGCCAGACAGGATGAGCAGTTCTTC	CASSARQDEQFF
TRBV5-1	18	.	TRBJ2-6	TRBD1	TGCGCCAGCAGCTTGAGCCCCGTGACAGGGGCTGGGGCCAACGTCCTGACTTTC	CASSLSPVTGAGANVLTF
TRBV6-5	12	.	TRBJ1-1	.	TGTGCCAGCAGTTACGCGGAAACTGAAGCTTTCTTT	CASSYAETEAFF
TRBV14	18	.	TRBJ1-5	.	TGTGCCAGCAGCCAAGAGCTTCGGGCAGTCCTAGGCAATCAGCCCCAGCATTTT	CASSQELRAVLGNQPQHF
TRBV27	19	.	TRBJ2-2	TRBD1	TGTGCCAGCAGTTTGGCCTCGGGACAGTTACGGGGACGGACCGGGGAGCTGTTTTTT	CASSLASGQLRGRTGELFF
TRBV2	15	.	TRBJ1-3	.	TGTGCCAGCAGTTTCGGGGGGGACCGAGGAAACACCATATATTTT	CASSFGGDRGNTIYF
TRBV7-8	13	.	TRBJ1-4	.	TGTGCCAGCAGCTTAGCACTTGTTGAAAAACTGTTTTTT	CASSLALVEKLFF
TRBV7-6	12	.	TRBJ1-5	.	TGTGCCAGCAGCCACCTCAATCAGCCCCAGCATTTT	CASSHLNQPQHF
TRBV4-3	16	.	TRBJ2-3	TRBD2	TGCGCCAGCAGCCAAGAGTCAGCGGGAGATATAGATACGCAGTATTTT	CASSQESAGDIDTQYF
TRBV5-4	13	.	TRBJ2-5	.	TGTGCCAGCAGCTTGCAGGGAGGAGAGACCCAGTACTTC	CASSLQGGETQYF
TRBV21-1	15	.	TRBJ1-2	.	TGTGCCAGCAGCATGGGACGGACAACTAACTATGGCTACACCTTC	CASSMGRTTNYGYTF
TRBV29-1	12	.	TRBJ2-1	.	TGCAACGTTGAAATAGCCCGCAATGAGCAGTTCTTC	CNVEIARNEQFF
TRBV28	17	.	TRBJ1-2	.	TGTGCCAGCAGTTCGGACTTTTGGGGTAACAGTTACTATGGCTACACCTTC	CASSSDFWGNSYYGYTF
TRBV6-1	14	.	TRBJ2-3	TRBD2	TGTGCCAGCAGTCCGGGACTAGCGGCTTATACGCAGTATTTT	CASSPGLAAYTQYF
TRBV7-8	15	.	TRBJ2-7	.	TGTGCCAGCAGCCCACTCCGGGCTACCATTGACGAGCAGTACTTC	CASSPLRATIDEQYF
TRBV10-1	13	.	TRBJ1-5	TRBD1	TGCGCCAGTAGAGGGGACAGAAATCAGCCCCAGCATTTT	CASRGDRNQPQHF
TRBV11-3	14	.	TRBJ2-7	.	TGTGCCAGCAGCTTAGGGAGAGTTACCTACGAGCAGTACTTC	CASSLGRVTYEQYF
TRBV11-3	15	once	TRBJ2-5	.	TGTGCCAGCAGCTTGAGTCAGGTGTACCAAGAGACCCAGTACTTC	CASSLSQVYQETQYF
TRBV6-5	16	.	TRBJ2-2	TRBD2	TGTGCCAGCAGTTACTTAGCGGGAGGGCCAATCGGGGAGCTGTTTTTT	CASSYLAGGPIGELFF
TRBV19	13	.	TRBJ1-5	.	TGTGCCAGTAGTATAGGGCGAGACCAGCCCCAGCATTTT	CASSIGRDQPQHF
TRBV27	19	few	TRBJ1-1	TRBD1	TGTGCCAGCAGTAAATATACGCCGGGACAGATACAGAGGGACACTGAAGCTTTCTTT	CASSKYTPGQIQRDTEAFF
TRBV19	11	.	TRBJ1-2	.	TGTGCCAACAAACCCCTCTATGGCTACACCTTC	CANKPLYGYTF
TRBV30	15	once	TRBJ2-3	.	TGTGCCTGGAGTAACGGGCCAATGAGCACAGATACGCAGTATTTT	CAWSNGPMSTDTQYF
TRBV4-2	14	.	TRBJ2-7	.	TGTGCCAGCAGCCAAGCATGGGGGCACTACGAGCAGTACTTC	CASSQAWGHYEQYF
TRBV27	17	.	TRBJ2-3	.	TGTGCCAGCAGTAACGATATAGGGGGGGGGAGCACAGATACGCAGTATTTT	CASSNDIGGGSTDTQYF
TRBV10-3	14	.	TRBJ2-5	.	TGTGCCATCAGTGAAGGGACGGCCCAAGAGACCCAGTACTTC	CAISEGTAQETQYF
TRBV7-6	13	.	TRBJ2-7	.	TGTGCCAGCAGCGTAACCAGGGTTGGCGAGCAGTACTTC	CASSVTRVGEQYF
TRBV7-9	14	.	TRBJ2-5	.	TGTGCCAGCAGCTTGGGCGACCTCCGGGAGACCCAGTACTTC	CASSLGDLRETQYF
TRBV7-2	14	.	TRBJ2-3	.	TGTGCCAGCAGCTTAGGACTAGTGCCAGATACGCAGTATTTT	CASSLGLVPDTQYF
TRBV10-3	14	.	TRBJ1-1	.	TGTGCCATCAGTGGGCGGGGAGGTAACACTGAAGCTTTCTTT	CAISGRGGNTEAFF
TRBV7-3	14	few	TRBJ1-1	TRBD1	TGTGCCAGCAGCCTACACAGGACAGGGGGCCCGACTTTCTTT	CASSLHRTGGPTFF
TRBV6-6	14	.	TRBJ1-5	.	TGTGCCAGCAGTTCACAGGGTGGCAATCAGCCCCAGCATTTT	CASSSQGGNQPQHF
TRBV19	14	.	TRBJ1-2	.	TGTGCCAGTAGTCTGACTGACAGTTTCCCTGGCTACACCTTC	CASSLTDSFPGYTF
TRBV30	18	.	TRBJ2-1	TRBD2	TGTGCCTGGAGCCGATTCCTCGCCGGGACTAGCGGACCTAATGAGCAGTTCTTC	CAWSRFLAGTSGPNEQFF
TRBV28	14	.	TRBJ2-4	TRBD1	TGTGCCAGCAGGGAAACAGGGGGCCTAAACATTCAGTACTTC	CASRETGGLNIQYF
TRBV28	16	.	TRBJ1-2	TRBD1	TGTGCCAGCAGTTGGACAGGCGTAGTAGGGTTAGGTGGCTACACCTTC	CASSWTGVVGLGGYTF
TRBV23-1	16	.	TRBJ2-5	.	TGCGCCAGCAGCCACCGGACCGCCCCAAGGGGAGAGACCCAGTACTTC	CASSHRTAPRGETQYF
TRBV28	12	.	TRBJ2-7	.	TGTGCCAGCCGGTGGGGGCGGGGCGAGCAGTACTTC	CASRWGRGEQYF
TRBV6-5	15	.	TRBJ1-1	.	TGTGCCAGCAGTTCCCCCGGGAGGACGAACACTGAAGCTTTCTTT	CASSSPGRTNTEAFF
TRBV7-3	16	.	TRBJ2-3	TRBD2	TGTGCCAGCAGCCCGGGACTAGCGGGAGGTATGGATACGCAGTATTTT	CASSPGLAGGMDTQYF
TRBV7-6	18	.	TRBJ2-2	TRBD2	TGTGCCAGCAGCTTAGCTCTTAGCGGGAGAGGTCAGACCGGGGAGCTGTTTTTT	CASSLALSGRGQTGELFF